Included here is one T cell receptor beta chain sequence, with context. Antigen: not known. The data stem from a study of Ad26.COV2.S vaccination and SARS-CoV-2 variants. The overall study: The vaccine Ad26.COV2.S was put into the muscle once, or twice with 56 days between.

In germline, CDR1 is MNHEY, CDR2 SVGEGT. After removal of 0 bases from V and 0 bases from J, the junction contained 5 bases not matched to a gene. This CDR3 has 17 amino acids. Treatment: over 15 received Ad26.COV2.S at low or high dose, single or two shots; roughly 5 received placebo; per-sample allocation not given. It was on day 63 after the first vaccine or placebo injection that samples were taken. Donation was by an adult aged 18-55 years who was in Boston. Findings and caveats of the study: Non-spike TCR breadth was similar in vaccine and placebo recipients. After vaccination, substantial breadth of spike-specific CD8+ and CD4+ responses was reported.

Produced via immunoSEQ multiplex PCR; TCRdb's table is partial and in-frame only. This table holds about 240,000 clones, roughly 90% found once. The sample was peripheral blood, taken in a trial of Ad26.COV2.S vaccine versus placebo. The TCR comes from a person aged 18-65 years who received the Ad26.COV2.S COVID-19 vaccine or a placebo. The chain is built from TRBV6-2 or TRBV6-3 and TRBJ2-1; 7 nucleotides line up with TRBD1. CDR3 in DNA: TGTGCCAGCAGTTACTCGTTAGGGACAGCCTCCTACAATGAGCAGTTCTTC. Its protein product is CASSYSLGTASYNEQFF.